This T cell receptor (beta chain) came from a study of T-cell reconstitution after alpha-beta-depleted transplantation in children. The CDR3 is 15 residues long. The germline CDR1 and CDR2 sequences are SGDLS and YYNGEE. V was pared by 4 bases and J by 6 bases, with 17 bases between. This clonotype was picked up many times. During its preparation, the TCRbeta library received unique molecular identifiers. TCRdb independently ran MiXCR on the PCR reads; one entry per CDR3 protein. The profile shows about 92,000 distinct CDR3 sequences, less than 15% of them singletons. The origin of this receptor is a human donor who donated a stem cell graft to a child with inherited bone marrow failure. The V call is TRBV9, the J call TRBJ2-1; D possibly corresponds to TRBD2 (5 bases). Here the sequenced sample was PBMCs from the stem cell graft donor, taken from the stem cell graft. The CDR3 nucleotides are TGTGCCAGCAGCCCCCTCGGGAATCTTGGCAATGAGCAGTTCTTC. It is translated as CASSPLGNLGNEQFF.